One sample yielded the 9 T cell receptor beta chains listed below, sequenced in a study of T cell changes during pregnancy in multiple sclerosis. Assay: immunoSEQ multiplex PCR; the TCRdb copy retains only in-frame clones and omits some. The profile shows roughly 18,000 clones, 88% of them singletons. Here the sequenced sample was CD4+ T cells from peripheral blood mononuclear cells, taken in the first trimester of pregnancy. These receptors were collected from a female donor in good health, enrolled as a control in a pregnancy study.

V usage is TRBV12-5 and J usage is TRBJ1-2; the match to TRBD1 covers 9 bases. The ends lost 5 bases at V and 7 bases at J; junction bases unmatched: 8. CDR1 and CDR2 (germline): LGHNT, FRNRAP. This CDR3 contains 14 residues. This CDR3 is CASGHLTGGRGYTF. CDR3 nucleotide sequence: TGTGCTAGTGGTCATCTTACAGGGGGCCGTGGCTACACCTTC.

V and J are TRBV28 and TRBJ1-5; TRBD1 is a possible D gene (5 bases). This CDR3 region has 14 residues. V was pared by 2 bases and J by 4 bases, with 9 bases between. Germline-derived CDR1 and CDR2 are MDHEN and SYDVKM. The CDR3 bases are TGTGCCAGCAGTTTAGGGGCAGCTAATCAGCCCCAGCATTTT. It encodes CASSLGAANQPQHF.

The J gene is TRBJ1-4, the V gene TRBV6-5; possibly TRBD1 for D (6 bases). The V gene lost 0 bases and the J gene lost 6 bases, with 11 bases spanning the gap. This CDR3 comprises 15 residues. The germline V gene has CDR1 MNHEY and CDR2 SVGAGI. The DNA of the CDR3 is TGTGCCAGCAGTTACTCGGGGGCGCGGGATGAAAAACTGTTTTTT. It codes for CASSYSGARDEKLFF.

The rearrangement uses TRBV30 and TRBJ2-3, with a weak D call TRBD2 (5 bases). The V and J ends lost 4 bases and 2 bases respectively, with 13 bases between them. Germline-derived CDR1 and CDR2 are GTSNPN and SVGIG (reference sequence). This CDR3 is built from 14 residues. CDR3 amino acids: CAWNDDYDTDTQYF. Here the CDR3 DNA reads TGTGCCTGGAACGATGACTACGACACAGATACGCAGTATTTT.

This chain connects TRBV10-2 to TRBJ1-6; 8 bases match TRBD1. The V gene end was trimmed by 9 bases and the J gene end by 6 bases; junction bases not matched to a gene: 1. Germline CDR1 reads WSHSY; CDR2 reads SAAADI. This CDR3 spans 12 amino acids. The CDR3 protein is CASDRGNSPLHF. For the CDR3, the DNA is TGCGCCAGTGACAGGGGTAATTCACCCCTCCACTTT.

This clone was picked up a small number of times. The gene calls are TRBV30 and TRBJ1-1; a possible D gene is TRBD1 (6 bases). This CDR3 contains 15 residues. V was shortened by 0 bases and J by 11 bases, with 22 bases between the two germline ends. The V gene's germline CDR1 is GTSNPN and CDR2 SVGIG (reference sequence). For the CDR3, the DNA is TGTGCCTGGAGTGTACCGGGAGGGGGGGCAGGAATGGCTTTCTTT. Translated, it gives CAWSVPGGGAGMAFF. Complete variable domain (other parts from reference TRBV30 and TRBJ1-1): SQTIHQWPATLVQPVGSPLSLECTVEGTSNPNLYWYRQAAGRGLQLLFYSVGIGQISSEVPQNLSASRPQDRQFILSSKKLLLSDSGFYLCAWSVPGGGAGMAFFGQGTRLTVV.

V is TRBV18 and J is TRBJ2-2, with D uncertain. The CDR3 extends over 14 amino acids. Trimming left V 3 bases short and J 4 bases short, with 9 bases between. Germline values: CDR1 KGHSH, CDR2 LQKENI. In DNA, the CDR3 is TGTGCCAGCTCACCCCTTCGGAGCACCGGGGAGCTGTTTTTT. This translates into CASSPLRSTGELFF.

The CDR3 here is CASRNRGLSNYGYTF. The CDR3 DNA follows: TGTGCCAGTAGAAACAGGGGGCTATCAAACTATGGCTACACCTTC. The rearrangement uses TRBV19 and TRBJ1-2; 9 nucleotides match TRBD1. V was pared by 6 bases and J by 2 bases, with 7 bases of the junction left unmatched. This CDR3 spans 15 amino acids. Germline V gene lookup returns CDR1 LNHDA and CDR2 SQIVND (reference sequence). The full variable domain, rest sourced from reference TRBV19 and TRBJ1-2, is DGGITQSPKYLFRKEGQNVTLSCEQNLNHDAMYWYRQDPGQGLRLIYYSQIVNDFQKGDIAEGYSVSREKKESFPLTVTSAQKNPTAFYLCASRNRGLSNYGYTFGSGTRLTVV.

The rearrangement links TRBV5-6 to TRBJ2-7; perhaps TRBD2 as D (6 bases). Germline V gene data show CDR1 as SGHDT and CDR2 as YYEEEE. V was shortened by 5 bases and J by 0 bases, with 12 bases between the two germline ends. This CDR3 spans 14 amino acids. In nucleotides, the CDR3 is TGTGCCAGCAGAAGAGCGGGTTTCTCCTACGAGCAGTACTTC. Translation gives CASRRAGFSYEQYF.